This T cell receptor beta chain was identified during a study of immune heterogeneity within non-small cell lung tumors. Findings and caveats of the study: For the most part, the T-cell receptor beta clonotypes present at high frequency were distinct from one individual patient to the next.

Concerning this clonotype: The target antigen is unknown. One end of the junction is discordant with germline, which a read error may explain.

Germline values: CDR1 SGDLS, CDR2 YYNGEE. CDR3 length equals 13 residues. TCR beta CDR3 was amplified by multiplex PCR using 32 V and 13 J primers. TCRdb passed the multiplex PCR reads through MiXCR, listing each CDR3 protein once. This sample has 20,000 to 25,000 distinct CDR3 sequences, with roughly 30% found just once. Bulk tumor genomic DNA (600 ng per sample) served as template. Multiple biopsies spaced far apart were taken from each primary tumor during surgery. Surgery that was curative in intent was performed on patients with untreated, newly diagnosed non-small cell lung cancer. Sequencing was carried out using lung tumor tissue. The J gene is TRBJ2-2, the V gene TRBV9; D perhaps matches TRBD2 (5 bases). The sequence came from a man aged 40-55 years with non-small cell lung cancer. CDR3 sequence: CANSDYNTGELFF. CDR3 DNA: TGTGCCAACAGCGACTACAACACCGGGGAGCTGTTTTTT.